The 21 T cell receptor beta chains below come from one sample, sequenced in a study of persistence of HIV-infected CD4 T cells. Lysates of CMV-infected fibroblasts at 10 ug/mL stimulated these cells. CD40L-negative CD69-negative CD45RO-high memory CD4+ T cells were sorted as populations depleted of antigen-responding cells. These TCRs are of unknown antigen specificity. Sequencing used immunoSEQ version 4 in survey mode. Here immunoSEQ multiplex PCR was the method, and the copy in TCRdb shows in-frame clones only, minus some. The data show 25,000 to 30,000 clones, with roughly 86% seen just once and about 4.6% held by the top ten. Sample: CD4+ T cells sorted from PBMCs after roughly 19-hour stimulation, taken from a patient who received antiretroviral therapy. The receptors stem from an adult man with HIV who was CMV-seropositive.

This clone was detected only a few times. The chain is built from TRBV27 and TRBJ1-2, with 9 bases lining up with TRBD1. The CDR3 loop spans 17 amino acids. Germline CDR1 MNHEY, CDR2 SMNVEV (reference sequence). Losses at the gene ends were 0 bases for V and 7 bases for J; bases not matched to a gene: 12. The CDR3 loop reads CASSLSPSDRGRSGYTF. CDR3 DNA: TGTGCCAGCAGTTTATCGCCCTCGGACAGGGGACGGAGTGGCTACACCTTC.

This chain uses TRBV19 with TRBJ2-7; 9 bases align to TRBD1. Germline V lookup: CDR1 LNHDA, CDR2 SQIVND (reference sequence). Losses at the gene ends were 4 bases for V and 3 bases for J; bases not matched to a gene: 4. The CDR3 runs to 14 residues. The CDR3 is CASSTRQGVYEQYF. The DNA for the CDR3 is TGTGCCAGTAGTACCCGACAGGGGGTCTACGAGCAGTACTTC. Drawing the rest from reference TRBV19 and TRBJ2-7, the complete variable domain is DGGITQSPKYLFRKEGQNVTLSCEQNLNHDAMYWYRQDPGQGLRLIYYSQIVNDFQKGDIAEGYSVSREKKESFPLTVTSAQKNPTAFYLCASSTRQGVYEQYFGPGTRLTVT.

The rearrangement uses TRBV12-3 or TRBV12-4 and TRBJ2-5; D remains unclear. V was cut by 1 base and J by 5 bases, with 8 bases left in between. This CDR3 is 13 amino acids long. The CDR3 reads CASSLVGWETQYF. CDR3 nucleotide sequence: TGTGCCAGCAGTTTAGTTGGGTGGGAGACCCAGTACTTC.

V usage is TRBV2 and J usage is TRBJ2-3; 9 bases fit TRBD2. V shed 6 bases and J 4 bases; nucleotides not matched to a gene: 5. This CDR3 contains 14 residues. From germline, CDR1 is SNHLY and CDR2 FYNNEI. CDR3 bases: TGTGCCAGCAGGAGCGCGGGGGGGCCAGATACGCAGTATTTT. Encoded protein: CASRSAGGPDTQYF. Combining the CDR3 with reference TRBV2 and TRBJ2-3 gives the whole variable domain EPEVTQTPSHQVTQMGQEVILRCVPISNHLYFYWYRQILGQKVEFLVSFYNNEISEKSEIFDDQFSVERPDGSNFTLKIRSTKLEDSAMYFCASRSAGGPDTQYFGPGTRLTVL.

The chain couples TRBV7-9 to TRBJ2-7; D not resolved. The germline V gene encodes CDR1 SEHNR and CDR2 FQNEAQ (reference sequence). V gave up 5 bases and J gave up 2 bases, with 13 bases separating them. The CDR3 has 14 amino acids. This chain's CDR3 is CASSPERLTYEQYF. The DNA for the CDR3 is TGTGCCAGCAGCCCCGAAAGGTTAACCTACGAGCAGTACTTC.

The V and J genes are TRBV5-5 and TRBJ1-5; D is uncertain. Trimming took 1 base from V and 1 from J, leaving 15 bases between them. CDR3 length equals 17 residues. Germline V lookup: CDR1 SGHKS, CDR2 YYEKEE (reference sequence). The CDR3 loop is CASSLLPDWASNQPQHF. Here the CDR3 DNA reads TGTGCCAGCAGCTTGTTACCAGACTGGGCCAGCAATCAGCCCCAGCATTTT.

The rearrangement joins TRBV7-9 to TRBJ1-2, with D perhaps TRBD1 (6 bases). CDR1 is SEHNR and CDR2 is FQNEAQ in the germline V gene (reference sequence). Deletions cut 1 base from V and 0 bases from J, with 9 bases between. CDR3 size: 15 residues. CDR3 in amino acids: CASSLEGGANYGYTF. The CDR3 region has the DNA TGTGCCAGCAGCTTAGAGGGGGGCGCTAACTATGGCTACACCTTC.

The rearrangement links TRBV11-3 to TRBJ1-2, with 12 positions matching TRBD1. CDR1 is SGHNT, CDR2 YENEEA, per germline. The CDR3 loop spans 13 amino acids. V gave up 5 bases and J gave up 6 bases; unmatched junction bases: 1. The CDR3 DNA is TGTGCCAGCAGCGGGACAGGGGGCGATGGCTACACCTTC. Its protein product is CASSGTGGDGYTF.

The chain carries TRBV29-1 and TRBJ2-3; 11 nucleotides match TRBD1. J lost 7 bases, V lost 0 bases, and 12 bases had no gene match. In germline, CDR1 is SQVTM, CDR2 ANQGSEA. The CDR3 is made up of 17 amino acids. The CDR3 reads CSVEEVLRDRGINTQYF. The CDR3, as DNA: TGCAGCGTTGAAGAAGTTTTGAGGGACAGGGGGATTAATACGCAGTATTTT.

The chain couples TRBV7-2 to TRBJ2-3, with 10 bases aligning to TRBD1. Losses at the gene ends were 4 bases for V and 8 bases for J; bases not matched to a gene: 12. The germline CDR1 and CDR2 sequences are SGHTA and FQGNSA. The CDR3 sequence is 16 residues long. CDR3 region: CASSSPRTGGVVTQYF. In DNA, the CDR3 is TGTGCCAGCAGCTCACCCCGGACAGGGGGGGTGGTTACGCAGTATTTT. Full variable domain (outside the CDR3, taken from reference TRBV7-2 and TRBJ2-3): GAGVSQSPSNKVTEKGKDVELRCDPISGHTALYWYRQSLGQGLEFLIYFQGNSAPDKSGLPSDRFSAERTGGSVSTLTIQRTQQEDSAVYLCASSSPRTGGVVTQYFGPGTRLTVL.

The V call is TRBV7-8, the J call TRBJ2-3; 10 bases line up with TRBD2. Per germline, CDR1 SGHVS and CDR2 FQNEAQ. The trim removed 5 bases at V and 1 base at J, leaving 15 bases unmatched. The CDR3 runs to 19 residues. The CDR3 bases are TGTGCCAGCAGCCGATCCGCAAATCCCGGGACTAGCGGCACAGATACGCAGTATTTT. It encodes CASSRSANPGTSGTDTQYF.

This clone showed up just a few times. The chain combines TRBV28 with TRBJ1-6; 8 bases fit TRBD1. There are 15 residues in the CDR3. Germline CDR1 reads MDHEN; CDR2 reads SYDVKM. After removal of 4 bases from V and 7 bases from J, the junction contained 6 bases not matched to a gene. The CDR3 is CASSSQGARNSPLHF. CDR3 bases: TGTGCCAGCAGTTCTCAGGGGGCTAGGAATTCACCCCTCCACTTT.

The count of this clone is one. The CDR3 loop is CASSFQGPGGEQYF. CDR3 coding DNA: TGCGCCAGCAGCTTTCAGGGCCCCGGCGGGGAGCAGTACTTC. The chain uses TRBV5-1 and TRBJ2-7; D might be TRBD1 or TRBD2, each matching 5 bases. The CDR3 totals 14 residues. The ends were cut back, 2 bases at V and 7 bases at J, with 16 bases in the middle. CDR1 is SGHRS and CDR2 is YFSETQ in the germline V gene.

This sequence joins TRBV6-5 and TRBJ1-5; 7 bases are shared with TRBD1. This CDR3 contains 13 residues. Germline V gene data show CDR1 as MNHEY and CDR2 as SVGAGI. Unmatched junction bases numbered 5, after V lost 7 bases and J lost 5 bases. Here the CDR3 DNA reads TGTGCCAGCACGGAGGGGGCTTATCAGCCCCAGCATTTT. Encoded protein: CASTEGAYQPQHF.

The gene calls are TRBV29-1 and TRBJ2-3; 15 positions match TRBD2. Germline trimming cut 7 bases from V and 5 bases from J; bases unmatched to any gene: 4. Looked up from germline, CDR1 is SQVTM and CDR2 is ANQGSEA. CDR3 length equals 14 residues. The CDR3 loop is CSATGLAGGDTQYF. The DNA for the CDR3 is TGCAGCGCTACGGGACTAGCGGGGGGAGATACGCAGTATTTT.

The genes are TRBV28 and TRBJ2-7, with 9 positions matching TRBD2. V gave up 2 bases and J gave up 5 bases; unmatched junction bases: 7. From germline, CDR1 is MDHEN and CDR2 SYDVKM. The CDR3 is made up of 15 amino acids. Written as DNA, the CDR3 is TGTGCCAGCAGTTTAGCGGGGGGGCGGTCCCACGAGCAGTACTTC. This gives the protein CASSLAGGRSHEQYF.

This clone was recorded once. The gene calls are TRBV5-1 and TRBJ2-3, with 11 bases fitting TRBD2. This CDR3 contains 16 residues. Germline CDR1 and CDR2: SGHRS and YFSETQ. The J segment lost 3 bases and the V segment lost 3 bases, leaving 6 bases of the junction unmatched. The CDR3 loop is CASSSDLAGGTDTQYF. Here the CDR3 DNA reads TGCGCCAGCAGCTCAGATCTAGCGGGGGGTACAGATACGCAGTATTTT. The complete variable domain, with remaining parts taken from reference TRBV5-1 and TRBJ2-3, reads KAGVTQTPRYLIKTRGQQVTLSCSPISGHRSVSWYQQTPGQGLQFLFEYFSETQRNKGNFPGRFSGRQFSNSRSEMNVSTLELGDSALYLCASSSDLAGGTDTQYFGPGTRLTVL.

Written as DNA, the CDR3 is TGTGCCAGCAGCCAAGTTCGGCGGGGGGGCCATAATGAGCAGTTCTTC. It specifies CASSQVRRGGHNEQFF. The chain carries TRBV3-1 (or the pseudogene TRBV3-2) and TRBJ2-1, with 9 positions matching TRBD2. The trim removed 1 base at V and 7 bases at J, leaving 8 bases unmatched. The length of the CDR3 is 16 residues. CDR1 LGHDT and CDR2 YNNKEL come from the germline V gene (reference sequence).

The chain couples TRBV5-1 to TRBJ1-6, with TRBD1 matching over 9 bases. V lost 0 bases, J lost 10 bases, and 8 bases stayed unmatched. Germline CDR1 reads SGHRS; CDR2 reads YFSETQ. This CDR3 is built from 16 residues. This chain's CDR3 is CASSLAPGQGDSPLHF. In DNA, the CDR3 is TGCGCCAGCAGCTTGGCCCCGGGACAGGGAGACTCACCCCTCCACTTT. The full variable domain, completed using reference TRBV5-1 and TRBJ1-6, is KAGVTQTPRYLIKTRGQQVTLSCSPISGHRSVSWYQQTPGQGLQFLFEYFSETQRNKGNFPGRFSGRQFSNSRSEMNVSTLELGDSALYLCASSLAPGQGDSPLHFGNGTRLTVT.

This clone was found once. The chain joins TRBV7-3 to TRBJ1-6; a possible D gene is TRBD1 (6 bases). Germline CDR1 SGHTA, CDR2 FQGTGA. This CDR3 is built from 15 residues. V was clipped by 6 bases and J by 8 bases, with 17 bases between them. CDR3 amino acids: CASSLTGGAHSPLHF. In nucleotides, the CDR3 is TGTGCCAGCAGTCTCACCGGGGGGGCACATTCACCCCTCCACTTT.

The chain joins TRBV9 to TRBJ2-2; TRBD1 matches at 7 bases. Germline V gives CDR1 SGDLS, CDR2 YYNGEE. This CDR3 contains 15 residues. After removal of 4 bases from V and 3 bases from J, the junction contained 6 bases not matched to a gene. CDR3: CASSKGARDTGELFF. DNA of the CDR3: TGTGCCAGCAGCAAGGGGGCGCGAGACACCGGGGAGCTGTTTTTT. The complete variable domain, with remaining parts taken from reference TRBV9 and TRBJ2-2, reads DSGVTQTPKHLITATGQRVTLRCSPRSGDLSVYWYQQSLDQGLQFLIQYYNGEERAKGNILERFSAQQFPDLHSELNLSSLELGDSALYFCASSKGARDTGELFFGEGSRLTVL.